One and the same sample provided the 5 T cell receptor beta chains below, sequenced in a study of identical twins. MiXCR, applied by TCRdb to the 5' RACE reads, yields one record per CDR3 protein. The sample includes under 500,000 distinct CDR3 sequences, 13% to 15% of them seen just once. Another study also made use of these data, one on yellow fever vaccine responses in identical twins.

The specimen sequenced was CD4+ T cells sorted from blood. These receptors were taken from a woman aged 18-35 years in good health.

The J gene is TRBJ2-1, the V gene TRBV11-3; tentative D call: TRBD1 (6 bases). Trimming cost V 3 bases and J 10 bases, with 13 bases left between them. The CDR3 length is 13 residues. Germline CDR1 reads SGHNT; CDR2 reads YENEEA. The CDR3 DNA follows: TGTGCCAGCAGCTTGAGGGGGTCCGAGGAGCAGTTCTTC. Protein: CASSLRGSEEQFF.

This clonotype was picked up a small number of times. This chain uses TRBV9 with TRBJ2-1; D perhaps matches TRBD2 (5 bases). This CDR3 spans 15 amino acids. Trimming removed 6 bases from V and 6 bases from J, with 19 bases in between. The germline V gene encodes CDR1 SGDLS and CDR2 YYNGEE. The CDR3 region is CASTTMERLPNEQFF. DNA of the CDR3: TGTGCCAGCACCACCATGGAGCGGCTCCCCAATGAGCAGTTCTTC.

The chain is built from TRBV7-6 and TRBJ2-3; TRBD2 agrees at 7 bases. Germline-derived CDR1 and CDR2 are SGHVS and FNYEAQ. V shed 1 base, J shed 2 bases, and the junction held 6 bases outside the gene matches. The length of the CDR3 is 16 residues. CDR3 in amino acids: CASSLGASGFTDTQYF. The DNA for the CDR3 is TGTGCCAGCAGCTTAGGGGCTAGCGGATTCACAGATACGCAGTATTTT.

This clonotype was observed a handful of times. The chain links TRBV6-1 to TRBJ1-2; 12 positions match TRBD1. V lost 3 bases and J lost 8; bases outside the gene matches: 4. The germline V gene has CDR1 MNHNS and CDR2 SASEGT. The CDR3 spans 14 residues. CDR3 loop: CASSEGQGATGYTF. CDR3 sequence (DNA): TGTGCCAGCAGTGAGGGACAGGGGGCGACCGGCTACACCTTC.

This clonotype was picked up one time. This chain links TRBV6-2 or TRBV6-3 with TRBJ2-3; D may be TRBD1 or TRBD2 (5 bases each). The V gene lost 4 bases and the J gene lost 2 bases, with 22 bases spanning the gap. In germline, CDR1 is MNHEY, CDR2 SVGEGT. This CDR3 region has 18 residues. The CDR3 DNA reads TGTGCCAGCAGTTCCCCTTGGGGGAAGACGGACTTCACAGATACGCAGTATTTT. Amino acids: CASSSPWGKTDFTDTQYF.